The 12 T cell receptor beta chains reported below all come from one sample, sequenced in a study of cytomegalovirus exposure and HLA in healthy donors. Primers for the PCR totalled 60 Vbeta and 13 Jbeta. Assay used: immunoSEQ multiplex PCR; TCRdb lists only in-frame clones, some missing. The sample carries about 160,000 clones, approximately 80% recorded once. Sequenced sample: PBMCs. The receptors here all came from a young man in good health and CMV-seropositive.

The chain links TRBV6-4 to TRBJ2-1; 11 nucleotides agree with TRBD1. V was clipped by 0 bases and J by 10 bases; unmatched bases: 8. The CDR3 has 16 residues. CDR1 and CDR2 from the germline V gene are MRHNA and SNTAGT. The DNA for the CDR3 is TGTGCCAGCAGTGACTCGTCCAGGACAGGGGGCCTCGAGCAGTTCTTC. It codes for CASSDSSRTGGLEQFF.

The chain uses TRBV6-1 and TRBJ1-2; D gene unclear. Trimming took off 1 base at V and 0 bases at J, with 9 bases between the two ends. Germline V gene lookup returns CDR1 MNHNS and CDR2 SASEGT. This CDR3 contains 15 residues. DNA for the CDR3: TGTGCCAGCAGTGAAGGCGGGATCTCTAACTATGGCTACACCTTC. Amino acids: CASSEGGISNYGYTF.

The V gene is TRBV25-1, the J gene TRBJ2-6; possibly TRBD1 for D (5 bases). This CDR3 spans 17 amino acids. In germline, CDR1 is MGHDK, CDR2 SYGVNS. V shed 4 bases and J shed 4 bases, with 17 bases lying between them. This chain's CDR3 is CASSGGVVTWGANVLTF. CDR3 sequence (DNA): TGTGCCAGCAGTGGGGGCGTGGTAACTTGGGGGGCCAACGTCCTGACTTTC.

This chain joins TRBV25-1 and TRBJ2-5; D uncertain. The CDR3 is 15 residues long. Per germline, CDR1 MGHDK and CDR2 SYGVNS. Trimming removed 4 bases at V and 1 base at J, with 13 bases between. CDR3 sequence reads: CASSVGTEIQETQYF. The CDR3 nucleotides read TGTGCCAGCAGTGTTGGTACAGAGATCCAAGAGACCCAGTACTTC.

The chain uses TRBV4-2 and TRBJ2-5; tentatively, D is TRBD2 (7 bases). This CDR3 spans 15 amino acids. V lost 6 bases and J 4 bases, leaving 18 bases between the germline ends. Germline V gene sequence: CDR1 LGHNA, CDR2 YNFKEQ. CDR3 bases: TGTGCCAGCAGAACTAACCGGGGGGCCGGAGAGACCCAGTACTTC. Translating gives CASRTNRGAGETQYF.

The CDR3 bases are TGTGCCAGCAGTCGACAGAATTCACCCCTCCACTTT. This codes for CASSRQNSPLHF. The gene calls are TRBV6-1 and TRBJ1-6; maybe TRBD1 (5 bases). Trimming stripped 5 bases from V and 7 bases from J, with 6 bases between. The CDR3 has 12 residues. Looked up from germline, CDR1 is MNHNS and CDR2 is SASEGT.

The genes are TRBV28 and TRBJ2-5; D is possibly TRBD2 (5 bases). Between the trimmed V and J ends, which lost 6 bases and 5 bases, there was a span of 19 bases. Germline V gives CDR1 MDHEN, CDR2 SYDVKM. The CDR3 covers 15 residues. DNA for the CDR3: TGTGCCAGCAGAACGTCCCGGGCGGGCATGGAGACCCAGTACTTC. Its protein product is CASRTSRAGMETQYF.

This chain uses TRBV5-1 with TRBJ2-7; maybe TRBD2 (5 bases). CDR3 length: 12 residues. Trimming left V 4 bases short and J 5 bases short, with 10 bases between. Germline-derived CDR1 and CDR2 are SGHRS and YFSETQ. The CDR3 sequence is CASSVERDEQYF. Written as DNA, the CDR3 is TGCGCCAGCAGCGTAGAGAGGGACGAGCAGTACTTC.

This chain joins TRBV6-1 and TRBJ1-4; D is ambiguous. This CDR3 has 12 amino acids. Trimming pared 3 bases from V and 8 bases from J, leaving 7 bases between. In germline, CDR1 is MNHNS, CDR2 SASEGT. The CDR3 DNA is TGTGCCAGCAGTGACGCGGGGGAAAAACTGTTTTTT. Protein sequence: CASSDAGEKLFF.

This clone has just one count. The rearrangement joins TRBV7-6 to TRBJ1-1; a possible D gene is TRBD1 (5 bases). The CDR3 spans 14 residues. V was trimmed by 1 base and J by 4 bases, leaving 10 bases between them. Germline CDR1 is SGHVS and CDR2 is FNYEAQ. CDR3 protein: CASSLERGGTEAFF. CDR3 DNA: TGTGCCAGCAGCTTAGAACGGGGGGGCACTGAAGCTTTCTTT.

On this clone itself: The germline gene is not matched at one end of the junction; a read error may be the cause. The rearrangement uses TRBV7-3 and TRBJ1-1; 9 bases are shared with TRBD1. CDR1 and CDR2 from the germline V gene are SGHTA and FQGTGA. The CDR3 totals 13 residues. CDR3 DNA: TGTGCCAGCAGCGTAGAGCCGGGACAGGGAATCGGGTTT. Translated, it gives CASSVEPGQGIGF.

This clone was recorded once. The rearrangement links TRBV5-1 to TRBJ1-3, with a tentative D call TRBD1 (6 bases). The V end was cut by 4 bases, the J end by 0 bases, with 11 bases between. In germline, CDR1 is SGHRS, CDR2 YFSETQ. The CDR3 contains 15 residues. CDR3 sequence: CASSISRGSGNTIYF. For the CDR3, the DNA is TGCGCCAGCAGCATATCCAGGGGCTCTGGAAACACCATATATTTT.